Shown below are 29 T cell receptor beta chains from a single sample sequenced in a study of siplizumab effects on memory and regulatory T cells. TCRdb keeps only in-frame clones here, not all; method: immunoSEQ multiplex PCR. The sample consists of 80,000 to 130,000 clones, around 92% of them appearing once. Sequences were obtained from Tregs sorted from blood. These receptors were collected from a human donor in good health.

The CDR3 spells CASSLWDSLNYGYTF. The CDR3 nucleotides read TGTGCCAGCAGCTTGTGGGACAGTTTAAACTATGGCTACACCTTC. This chain joins TRBV7-9 and TRBJ1-2; 7 bases map to TRBD1. The J segment lost 2 bases and the V segment lost 3 bases, leaving 6 bases of the junction unmatched. The CDR3 has 15 residues. Germline-derived CDR1 and CDR2 are SEHNR and FQNEAQ (reference sequence). The variable domain in full, completed from reference TRBV7-9 and TRBJ1-2, reads DTGVSQNPRHKITKRGQNVTFRCDPISEHNRLYWYRQTLGQGPEFLTYFQNEAQLEKSRLLSDRFSAERPKGSFSTLEIQRTEQGDSAMYLCASSLWDSLNYGYTFGSGTRLTVV.

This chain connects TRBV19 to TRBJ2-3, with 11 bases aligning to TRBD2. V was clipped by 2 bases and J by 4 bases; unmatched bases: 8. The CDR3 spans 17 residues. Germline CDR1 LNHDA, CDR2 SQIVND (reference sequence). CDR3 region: CASSITSGSGLADTQYF. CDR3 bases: TGTGCCAGTAGTATAACTAGCGGGAGTGGGCTGGCAGATACGCAGTATTTT.

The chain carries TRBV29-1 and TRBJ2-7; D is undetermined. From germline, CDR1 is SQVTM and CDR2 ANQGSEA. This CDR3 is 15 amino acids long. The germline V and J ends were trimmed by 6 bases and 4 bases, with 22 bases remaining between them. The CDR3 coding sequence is TGCAGCGTGCTCCTCCTCCCCGGACCACAATACGAGCAGTACTTC. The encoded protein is CSVLLLPGPQYEQYF.

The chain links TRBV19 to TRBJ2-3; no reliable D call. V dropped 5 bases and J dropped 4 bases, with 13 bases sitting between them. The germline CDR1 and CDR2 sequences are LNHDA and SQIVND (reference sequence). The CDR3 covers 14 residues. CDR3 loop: CASSVWSNADTQYF. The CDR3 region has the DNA TGTGCCAGTAGTGTATGGAGTAACGCAGATACGCAGTATTTT.

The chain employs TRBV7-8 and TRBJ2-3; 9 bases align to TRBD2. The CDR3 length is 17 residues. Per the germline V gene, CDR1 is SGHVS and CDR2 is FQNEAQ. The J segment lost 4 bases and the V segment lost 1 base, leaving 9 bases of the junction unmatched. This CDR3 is CASSLGLAVPHSDTQYF. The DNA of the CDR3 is TGTGCCAGCAGCTTAGGACTAGCGGTGCCACATTCAGATACGCAGTATTTT.

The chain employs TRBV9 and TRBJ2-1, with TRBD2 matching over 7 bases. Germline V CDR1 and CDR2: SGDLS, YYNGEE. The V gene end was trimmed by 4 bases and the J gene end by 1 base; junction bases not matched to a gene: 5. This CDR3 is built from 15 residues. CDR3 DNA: TGTGCCAGCAGCCTGGGGCGGGAGTCCTACAATGAGCAGTTCTTC. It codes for CASSLGRESYNEQFF.

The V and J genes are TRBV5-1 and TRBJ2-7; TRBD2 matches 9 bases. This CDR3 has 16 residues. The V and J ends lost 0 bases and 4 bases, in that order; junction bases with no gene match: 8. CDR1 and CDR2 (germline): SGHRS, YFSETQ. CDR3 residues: CASSLGGSSGTYEQYF. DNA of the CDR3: TGCGCCAGCAGCTTGGGTGGGTCTAGCGGGACGTACGAGCAGTACTTC.

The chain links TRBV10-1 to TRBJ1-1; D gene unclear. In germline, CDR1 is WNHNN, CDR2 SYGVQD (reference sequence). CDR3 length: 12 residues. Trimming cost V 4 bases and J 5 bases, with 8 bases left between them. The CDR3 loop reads CASSGGLTEAFF. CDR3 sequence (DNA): TGCGCCAGCAGTGGCGGGTTGACTGAAGCTTTCTTT.

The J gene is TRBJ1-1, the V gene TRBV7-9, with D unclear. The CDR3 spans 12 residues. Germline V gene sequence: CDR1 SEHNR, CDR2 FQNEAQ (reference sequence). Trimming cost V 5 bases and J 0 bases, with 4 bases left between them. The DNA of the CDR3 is TGTGCCAGCAGCAGCATGAACACTGAAGCTTTCTTT. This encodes CASSSMNTEAFF. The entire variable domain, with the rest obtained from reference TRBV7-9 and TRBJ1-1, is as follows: DTGVSQNPRHKITKRGQNVTFRCDPISEHNRLYWYRQTLGQGPEFLTYFQNEAQLEKSRLLSDRFSAERPKGSFSTLEIQRTEQGDSAMYLCASSSMNTEAFFGQGTRLTVV.

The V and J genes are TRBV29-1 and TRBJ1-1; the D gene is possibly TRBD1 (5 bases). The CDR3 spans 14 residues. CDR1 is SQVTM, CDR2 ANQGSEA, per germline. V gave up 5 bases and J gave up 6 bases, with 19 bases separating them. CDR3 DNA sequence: TGCAGCGTTTCCAGGGTTGGACCAGCGTCTGAAGCTTTCTTT. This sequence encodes CSVSRVGPASEAFF.

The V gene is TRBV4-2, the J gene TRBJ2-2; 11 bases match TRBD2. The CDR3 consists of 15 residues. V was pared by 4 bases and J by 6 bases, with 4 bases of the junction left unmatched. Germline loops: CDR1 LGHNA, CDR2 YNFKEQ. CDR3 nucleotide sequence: TGTGCCAGCAGCCCGGGACTAGCGGCCTCCGGGGAGCTGTTTTTT. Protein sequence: CASSPGLAASGELFF.

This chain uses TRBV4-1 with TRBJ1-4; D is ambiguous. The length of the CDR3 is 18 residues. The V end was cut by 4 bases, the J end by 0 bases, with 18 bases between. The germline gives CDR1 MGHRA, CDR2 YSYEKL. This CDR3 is CASSPLDMTRATNEKLFF. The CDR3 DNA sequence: TGCGCCAGCAGCCCTCTGGATATGACGCGTGCAACTAATGAAAAACTGTTTTTT.

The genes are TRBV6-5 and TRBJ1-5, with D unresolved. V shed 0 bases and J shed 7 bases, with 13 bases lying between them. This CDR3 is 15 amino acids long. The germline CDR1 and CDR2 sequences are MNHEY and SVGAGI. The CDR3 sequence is CASSYSRQGVQPQHF. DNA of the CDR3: TGTGCCAGCAGTTACTCTAGGCAAGGAGTCCAGCCCCAGCATTTT.

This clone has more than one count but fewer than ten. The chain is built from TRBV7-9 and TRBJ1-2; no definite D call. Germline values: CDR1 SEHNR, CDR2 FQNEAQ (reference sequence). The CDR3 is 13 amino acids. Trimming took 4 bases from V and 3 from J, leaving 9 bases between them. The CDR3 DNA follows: TGTGCCAGCAGCTCGTTGACGGACTATGGCTACACCTTC. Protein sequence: CASSSLTDYGYTF.

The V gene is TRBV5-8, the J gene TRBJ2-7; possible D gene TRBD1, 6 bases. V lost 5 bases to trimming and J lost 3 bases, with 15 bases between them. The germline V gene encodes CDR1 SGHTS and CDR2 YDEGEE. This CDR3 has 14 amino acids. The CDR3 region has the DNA TGTGCCAGCAGTCACCGGACAGCCTACTACGAGCAGTACTTC. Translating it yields CASSHRTAYYEQYF. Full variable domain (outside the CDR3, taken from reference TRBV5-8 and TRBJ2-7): EAGVTQSPTHLIKTRGQQATLRCSPISGHTSVYWYQQALGLGLQFLLWYDEGEERNRGNFPPRFSGRQFPNYSSELNVNALELEDSALYLCASSHRTAYYEQYFGPGTRLTVT.

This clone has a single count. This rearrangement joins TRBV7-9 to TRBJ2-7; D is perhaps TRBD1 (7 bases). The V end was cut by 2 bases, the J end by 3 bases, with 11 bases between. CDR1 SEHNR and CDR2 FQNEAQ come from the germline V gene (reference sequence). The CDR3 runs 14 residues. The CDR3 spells CASSLNRGGYEQYF. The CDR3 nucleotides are TGTGCCAGCAGCTTAAACAGGGGAGGCTACGAGCAGTACTTC. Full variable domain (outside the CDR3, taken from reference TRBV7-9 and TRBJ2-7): DTGVSQNPRHKITKRGQNVTFRCDPISEHNRLYWYRQTLGQGPEFLTYFQNEAQLEKSRLLSDRFSAERPKGSFSTLEIQRTEQGDSAMYLCASSLNRGGYEQYFGPGTRLTVT.

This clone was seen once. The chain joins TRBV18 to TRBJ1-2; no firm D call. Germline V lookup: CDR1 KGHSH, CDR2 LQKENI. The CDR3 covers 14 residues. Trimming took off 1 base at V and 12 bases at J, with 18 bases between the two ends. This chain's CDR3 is CASSPRTDALSNTF. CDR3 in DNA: TGTGCCAGCTCACCACGTACGGACGCCCTATCAAACACCTTC.

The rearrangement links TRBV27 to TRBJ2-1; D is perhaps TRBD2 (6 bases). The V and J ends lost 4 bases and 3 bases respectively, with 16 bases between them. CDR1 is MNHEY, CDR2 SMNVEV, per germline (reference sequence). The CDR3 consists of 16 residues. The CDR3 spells CASSSGGLTYYNEQFF. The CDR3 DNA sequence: TGTGCCAGCAGTTCTGGGGGACTTACCTACTACAATGAGCAGTTCTTC.

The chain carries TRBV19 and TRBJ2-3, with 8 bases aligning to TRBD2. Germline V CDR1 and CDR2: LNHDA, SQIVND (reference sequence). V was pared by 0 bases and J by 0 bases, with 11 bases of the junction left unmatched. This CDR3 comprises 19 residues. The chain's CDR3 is CASSIDGAGGPPSTDTQYF. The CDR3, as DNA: TGTGCCAGTAGTATAGACGGGGCGGGAGGCCCCCCTAGCACAGATACGCAGTATTTT.

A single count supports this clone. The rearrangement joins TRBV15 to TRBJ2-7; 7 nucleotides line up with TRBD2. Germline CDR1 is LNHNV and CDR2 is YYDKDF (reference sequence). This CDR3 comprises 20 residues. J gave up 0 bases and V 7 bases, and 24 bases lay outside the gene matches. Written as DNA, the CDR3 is TGTGCCACCAACAAGCCCCCAAGTCGCCGGGCTAGCGGCTTCTCCTACGAGCAGTACTTC. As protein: CATNKPPSRRASGFSYEQYF.

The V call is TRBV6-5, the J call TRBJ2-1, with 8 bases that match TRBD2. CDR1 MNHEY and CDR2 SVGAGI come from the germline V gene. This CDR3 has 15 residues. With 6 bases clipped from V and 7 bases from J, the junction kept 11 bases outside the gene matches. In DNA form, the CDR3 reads TGTGCCAGCAGACCCTATAGCGGGGTTATGAATGAGCAGTTCTTC. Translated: CASRPYSGVMNEQFF.

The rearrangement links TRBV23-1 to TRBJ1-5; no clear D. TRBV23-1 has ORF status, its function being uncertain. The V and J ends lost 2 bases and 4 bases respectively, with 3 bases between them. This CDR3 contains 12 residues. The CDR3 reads CASSQVNQPQHF. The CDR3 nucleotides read TGCGCCAGCAGTCAAGTTAATCAGCCCCAGCATTTT.

The CDR3 protein is CASRGYENSPLHF. The CDR3, as DNA: TGTGCCAGTAGAGGATATGAAAATTCACCCCTCCACTTT. The chain recombines TRBV19 with TRBJ1-6; no clear D. V shed 6 bases and J shed 7 bases, with 10 bases lying between them. The CDR3 sequence is 13 residues long. The germline gives CDR1 LNHDA, CDR2 SQIVND (reference sequence).

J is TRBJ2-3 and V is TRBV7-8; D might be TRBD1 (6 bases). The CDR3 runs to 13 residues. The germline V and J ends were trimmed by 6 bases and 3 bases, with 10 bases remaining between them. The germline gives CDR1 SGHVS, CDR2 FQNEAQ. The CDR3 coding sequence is TGTGCCAGCAGGGGGGCTGCGACAGATACGCAGTATTTT. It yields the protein CASRGAATDTQYF.

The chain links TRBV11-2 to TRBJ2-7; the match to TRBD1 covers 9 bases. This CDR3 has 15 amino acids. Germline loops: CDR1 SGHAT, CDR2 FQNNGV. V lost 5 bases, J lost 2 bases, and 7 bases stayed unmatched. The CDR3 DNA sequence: TGTGCCAGCAGCCGAGGGACAGGGAGTACCTACGAGCAGTACTTC. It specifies CASSRGTGSTYEQYF.

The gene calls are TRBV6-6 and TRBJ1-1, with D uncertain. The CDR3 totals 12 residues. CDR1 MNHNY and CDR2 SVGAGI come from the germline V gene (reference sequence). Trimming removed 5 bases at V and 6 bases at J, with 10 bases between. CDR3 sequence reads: CASSRTESEAFF. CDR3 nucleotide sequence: TGTGCCAGCAGTAGGACGGAGTCTGAAGCTTTCTTT.

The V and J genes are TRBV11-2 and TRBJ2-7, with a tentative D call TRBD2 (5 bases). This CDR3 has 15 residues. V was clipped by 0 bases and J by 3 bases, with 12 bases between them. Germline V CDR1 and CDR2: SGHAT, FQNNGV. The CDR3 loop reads CASSLDRLGSYEQYF. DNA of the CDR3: TGTGCCAGCAGCTTAGATCGGTTAGGGAGCTACGAGCAGTACTTC.

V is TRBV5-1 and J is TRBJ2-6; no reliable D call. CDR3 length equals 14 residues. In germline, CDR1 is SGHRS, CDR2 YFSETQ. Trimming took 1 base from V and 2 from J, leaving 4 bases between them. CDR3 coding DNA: TGCGCCAGCAGCTTGACAGCTGGGGCCAACGTCCTGACTTTC. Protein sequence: CASSLTAGANVLTF.

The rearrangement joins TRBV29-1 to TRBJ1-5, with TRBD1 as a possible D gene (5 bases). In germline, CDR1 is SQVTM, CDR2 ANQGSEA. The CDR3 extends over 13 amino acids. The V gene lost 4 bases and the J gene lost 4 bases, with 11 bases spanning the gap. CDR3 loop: CSVALRGNQPQHF. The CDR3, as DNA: TGCAGCGTTGCGTTAAGGGGTAATCAGCCCCAGCATTTT.